Listed here are 25 T cell receptor beta chains from one sample, sequenced in a study of early T cells in non-severe SARS-CoV-2 infection (dated by TCRdb to about 2021). The library was built by means of 5' RACE. Sequencing was performed on a NextSeq 500. Clones were called with MiXCR by TCRdb after fastp trimmed the public reads at Q25, and only in-frame beta chains were retained. Rows are combined by CDR3 protein, so each entry shows the most common genes and DNA. This sample gives 32,000 or so distinct CDR3 sequences in total; roughly 6% of them show up just once. Together, the top ten hold approximately 6% of the sample. The material sequenced was whole blood. Receptor source: an adult who was a healthcare worker with PCR-confirmed SARS-CoV-2 infection or an uninfected control (not recorded which).

The sample holds a few counts of this clonotype. This chain links TRBV20-1 with TRBJ1-6; no reliable D call. With 2 bases removed from V and 7 bases from J, the gap between germline ends came to 9 bases. The CDR3 length is 13 residues. Germline CDR1 is DFQATT and CDR2 is SNEGSKA (reference sequence). DNA of the CDR3: TGCAGTGCTAGACGCGGCGGGAATTCACCCCTCCACTTT. Its translation is CSARRGGNSPLHF.

This clonotype has a count of ten or more. The V and J genes are TRBV6-5 and TRBJ2-7; 8 bases map to TRBD2. The V segment lost 5 bases and the J segment 2 bases; nucleotides outside the gene matches: 11. The CDR3 is made up of 16 amino acids. Germline V gives CDR1 MNHEY, CDR2 SVGAGI. CDR3: CASSRARTSSTYEQYF. The CDR3 bases are TGTGCCAGCAGTAGGGCCAGGACTAGCAGTACCTACGAGCAGTACTTC.

Many counts were recorded for this clonotype. The chain couples TRBV4-2 to TRBJ2-7; 10 bases align to TRBD2. Trimming cost V 0 bases and J 5 bases; bases outside gene matches: 4. CDR1 LGHNA and CDR2 YNFKEQ come from the germline V gene. This CDR3 is 15 amino acids long. CDR3 sequence: CASSQDSGRIDEQYF. DNA of the CDR3: TGTGCCAGCAGCCAAGATAGCGGGAGGATTGACGAGCAGTACTTC.

This clonotype was counted many times. The rearrangement uses TRBV7-9 and TRBJ2-7; D is undetermined. Between the trimmed V and J ends, which lost 6 bases and 3 bases, there was a span of 18 bases. Germline values: CDR1 SEHNR, CDR2 FQNEAQ (reference sequence). The CDR3 contains 15 residues. The CDR3 coding sequence is TGTGCCAGCAGTTTTACTTCCGGTACCATCTACGAGCAGTACTTC. Amino acids: CASSFTSGTIYEQYF.

This clonotype was recorded a few times. V usage is TRBV20-1 and J usage is TRBJ2-1, with 7 nucleotides matching TRBD2. Germline values: CDR1 DFQATT, CDR2 SNEGSKA (reference sequence). The V gene end was trimmed by 4 bases and the J gene end by 7 bases; junction bases not matched to a gene: 10. This CDR3 region has 14 residues. The chain's CDR3 is CSAISGSLSNEQFF. DNA for the CDR3: TGCAGTGCTATTAGCGGGTCACTGAGTAATGAGCAGTTCTTC.

This clonotype was counted a few times. V usage is TRBV11-2 and J usage is TRBJ2-7; 10 nucleotides match TRBD2. The CDR3 is 17 amino acids. V dropped 6 bases and J dropped 1; count of bases not matched to a gene: 12. The germline CDR1 and CDR2 sequences are SGHAT and FQNNGV. This CDR3 is CASRWGLARHQSYEQYF. The CDR3 region has the DNA TGTGCCAGCAGATGGGGACTAGCGAGACACCAGTCCTACGAGCAGTACTTC.

The sample holds a few counts of this clonotype. The genes are TRBV7-6 and TRBJ2-1; 8 nucleotides match TRBD2. The CDR3 has 19 amino acids. V lost 5 bases to trimming and J lost 0 bases; unmatched junction nucleotides: 15. Germline V lookup: CDR1 SGHVS, CDR2 FNYEAQ. The CDR3 reads CASSALRGAGALSYNEQFF. CDR3 nucleotide sequence: TGTGCCAGCAGCGCCCTTAGAGGAGCGGGAGCCCTCTCCTACAATGAGCAGTTCTTC.

The chain joins TRBV20-1 to TRBJ2-1; possible D gene TRBD2, 5 bases. The CDR3 is 11 amino acids. V lost 7 bases, J lost 15 bases, and 19 bases lay in between. The V gene's germline CDR1 is DFQATT and CDR2 SNEGSKA (reference sequence). CDR3: CSVFDYSRWFF. The CDR3 DNA follows: TGCAGTGTCTTTGACTATTCTCGTTGGTTCTTC.

This clonotype was seen repeatedly, ten times or more. V usage is TRBV29-1 and J usage is TRBJ2-5; 11 bases align to TRBD2. J was trimmed by 8 bases and V by 4 bases; bases with no gene match: 9. This CDR3 is built from 14 residues. Germline CDR1 reads SQVTM; CDR2 reads ANQGSEA. The CDR3 coding sequence is TGCAGCGTTGGACTAAGACTAGCGGGGAATACCCAGTACTTC. It is translated as CSVGLRLAGNTQYF.

This clonotype was seen a few times. This chain links TRBV3-1 with TRBJ2-3; 12 bases map to TRBD2. CDR1 is LGHDT and CDR2 is YNNKEL in the germline V gene (reference sequence). The junction had 4 bases not matched to a gene; V was cut back by 7 bases and J by 2 bases. This CDR3 region has 15 residues. CDR3 sequence reads: CASTGTSGPTDTQYF. CDR3 sequence (DNA): TGTGCCAGCACCGGGACTAGCGGGCCCACAGATACGCAGTATTTT.

This clonotype was recorded at least ten times. The V call is TRBV6-4, the J call TRBJ2-2; D is undetermined. Trimming shortened V by 5 bases and J by 4 bases, and 8 bases separated the two germline ends. This CDR3 is built from 13 residues. The germline gives CDR1 MRHNA, CDR2 SNTAGT. The CDR3 reads CASSSSGTGELFF. CDR3 sequence (DNA): TGTGCCAGCAGTAGTTCGGGCACCGGGGAGCTGTTTTTT.

This clonotype appeared a few times. This sequence joins TRBV6-1 and TRBJ2-2; TRBD2 might be the D (6 bases). CDR1 and CDR2 from the germline V gene are MNHNS and SASEGT. The CDR3 runs to 11 residues. The V end lost 7 bases, the J end lost 6 bases, and 6 bases lay between the germline ends. In DNA, the CDR3 is TGTGCCAGCACGGGGGCCGGGGAGCTGTTTTTT. Translated, it gives CASTGAGELFF.

This clonotype appeared a few times. The chain carries TRBV7-2 and TRBJ1-1; the match to TRBD1 covers 9 bases. With V trimmed by 1 base and J by 7 bases, 4 bases remained unmatched. CDR3 length: 14 residues. Germline V gene data show CDR1 as SGHTA and CDR2 as FQGNSA. CDR3 loop: CASSLVGTGIEAFF. For the CDR3, the DNA is TGTGCCAGCAGCTTAGTTGGGACAGGGATTGAAGCTTTCTTT.

The gene calls are TRBV5-1 and TRBJ2-4; 11 bases are a match to TRBD2. V trimming: 1 base; J trimming: 8 bases; junction bases outside the gene matches: 5. Germline CDR1 reads SGHRS; CDR2 reads YFSETQ. The CDR3 totals 15 residues. CDR3 nucleotide sequence: TGCGCCAGCAGCTTGACGACTAGCGGGACGGACATTCAGTACTTC. This encodes CASSLTTSGTDIQYF.

This chain joins TRBV4-3 and TRBJ2-2; 10 nucleotides align to TRBD2. From germline, CDR1 is LGHNA and CDR2 YSLEER. The CDR3 runs to 17 residues. Trimming took 0 bases from V and 6 from J; bases not matched to a gene: 7. CDR3 sequence (DNA): TGCGCCAGCAGCCAAGATCCCCCTAGCGGGAGCTCCGGGGAGCTGTTTTTT. It specifies CASSQDPPSGSSGELFF.

This clonotype was seen many times. The rearrangement links TRBV5-1 to TRBJ2-2; D is possibly TRBD1 or TRBD2 (5 bases each). CDR1 and CDR2 (germline): SGHRS, YFSETQ. This CDR3 spans 15 amino acids. V was shortened by 0 bases and J by 0 bases, with 6 bases between the two germline ends. The CDR3 is CASSLGGANTGELFF. In DNA, the CDR3 is TGCGCCAGCAGCTTGGGAGGGGCGAACACCGGGGAGCTGTTTTTT.

This clonotype was counted between two and nine times. The chain carries TRBV25-1 and TRBJ1-6; D is perhaps TRBD1 (5 bases). From germline, CDR1 is MGHDK and CDR2 SYGVNS. V was pared by 1 base and J by 8 bases, with 12 bases between. The length of the CDR3 is 15 residues. In DNA, the CDR3 is TGTGCCAGCAGTGAATGGGGCGGAGAAGATTCACCCCTCCACTTT. Protein sequence: CASSEWGGEDSPLHF.

The table lists this clonotype with a count of one. The DNA of the CDR3 is TGTGCCACCGACTGGGGGGCGCGGGCAGATACGCAGTATTTT. Amino acids: CATDWGARADTQYF. This chain joins TRBV10-3 and TRBJ2-3, with D perhaps given as TRBD1 or TRBD2 (6 bases each). The germline V gene encodes CDR1 ENHRY and CDR2 SYGVKD. CDR3 length equals 14 residues. Trimming shortened V by 10 bases and J by 4 bases, and 18 bases separated the two germline ends.

This clonotype was observed at least ten times. The chain's CDR3 is CATTRGGRYEQYF. The CDR3 DNA sequence: TGTGCCACCACGAGGGGCGGGAGGTACGAGCAGTACTTC. V gene TRBV25-1 combines with J gene TRBJ2-7; TRBD2 aligns across 8 bases. CDR3 length: 13 residues. V shed 10 bases and J 4 bases; nucleotides not matched to a gene: 9. Germline assignment: CDR1 MGHDK and CDR2 SYGVNS.

This clonotype was picked up many times. This sequence joins TRBV5-5 and TRBJ2-7; 9 nucleotides match TRBD1. Germline lookup yields CDR1 SGHKS and CDR2 YYEKEE (reference sequence). V gave up 4 bases and J gave up 3 bases; unmatched junction bases: 17. The CDR3 loop spans 18 amino acids. As DNA, the CDR3 is TGTGCCAGCAGCGCGGGATCGAGACTGCCGGGACAGGGCTACGAGCAGTACTTC. Protein product: CASSAGSRLPGQGYEQYF.

Ten or more counts support this clonotype. The chain couples TRBV29-1 to TRBJ2-3; 14 bases line up with TRBD2. Germline trimming cut 8 bases from V and 10 bases from J; bases unmatched to any gene: 11. Germline V lookup: CDR1 SQVTM, CDR2 ANQGSEA. The CDR3 is 14 amino acids. CDR3 DNA: TGCAGCATCGGGACTAGCGGGAGCGGAGGTGCGCAGTATTTT. Translated: CSIGTSGSGGAQYF.

This clonotype appeared a few times. The chain links TRBV6-1 to TRBJ1-1; D uncertain. Looked up from germline, CDR1 is MNHNS and CDR2 is SASEGT. CDR3 size: 14 residues. V was trimmed by 7 bases and J by 0 bases, leaving 12 bases between them. DNA for the CDR3: TGTGCCAGCACTAGAGACGGGATGAACACTGAAGCTTTCTTT. Translating gives CASTRDGMNTEAFF.

This clonotype was counted at least ten times. This chain connects TRBV7-9 to TRBJ1-5; D may be TRBD1 (5 bases). The CDR3 sequence is 15 residues long. Per germline, CDR1 SEHNR and CDR2 FQNEAQ (reference sequence). Trimming cost V 1 base and J 4 bases, with 11 bases left between them. The CDR3 DNA follows: TGTGCCAGCAGCTTAGGGACCGGGACGAATCAGCCCCAGCATTTT. This translates into CASSLGTGTNQPQHF.

This clonotype was counted between two and nine times. The CDR3 DNA reads TGTGCCAGCAGTTTTAGCGGGACCCACTACGAGCAGTACTTC. It encodes CASSFSGTHYEQYF. The J gene is TRBJ2-7, the V gene TRBV28; 8 bases line up with TRBD2. Unmatched junction bases numbered 4, after V lost 3 bases and J lost 3 bases. The CDR3 contains 14 residues. CDR1 is MDHEN, CDR2 SYDVKM, per germline.

This clonotype was counted ten times or more. The chain has TRBV18 and TRBJ1-1; tentative D call: TRBD1 (6 bases). V lost 8 bases, J lost 5 bases, and 21 bases lay in between. Looked up from germline, CDR1 is KGHSH and CDR2 is LQKENI. The CDR3 is made up of 15 amino acids. CDR3 nucleotides: TGTGCCAGCCTCCCGGCACAGGGTCGGGTAACTGAAGCTTTCTTT. It encodes CASLPAQGRVTEAFF.